The T cell receptor beta chain described here comes from a study of cytomegalovirus exposure and HLA in healthy donors. Study-wide points: DRB1 showed the most TCR associations and HLA-C the fewest in a later analysis, as rates varied by HLA locus. In a later analysis, the majority of CMV-associated beta chains seemingly showed HLA restriction. Cytomegalovirus association was assigned to approximately 160 TCR beta chains.

With 60 Vbeta and 13 Jbeta primers, the PCR was carried out. Clones were sequenced by immunoSEQ multiplex PCR, and TCRdb holds only the in-frame ones, with some missing. The repertoire holds around 100,000 clones, with 79% as singletons. This clone was seen more than once but under ten times. As yet, its antigen is unknown. Germline CDR1 and CDR2: SGHTA and FQGNSA. V gave up 4 bases and J gave up 6 bases, with 13 bases separating them. This CDR3 comprises 15 residues. The genes are TRBV7-2 and TRBJ1-6; tentative D call: TRBD1 (5 bases). This clonotype originated in a woman between 40 and 55 years old in good health and CMV-seronegative. What was sequenced was PBMCs. CDR3 nucleotide sequence: TGTGCCAGCAGCTCGCGGGACTCTCGTAATTCACCCCTCCACTTT. Amino acids: CASSSRDSRNSPLHF.